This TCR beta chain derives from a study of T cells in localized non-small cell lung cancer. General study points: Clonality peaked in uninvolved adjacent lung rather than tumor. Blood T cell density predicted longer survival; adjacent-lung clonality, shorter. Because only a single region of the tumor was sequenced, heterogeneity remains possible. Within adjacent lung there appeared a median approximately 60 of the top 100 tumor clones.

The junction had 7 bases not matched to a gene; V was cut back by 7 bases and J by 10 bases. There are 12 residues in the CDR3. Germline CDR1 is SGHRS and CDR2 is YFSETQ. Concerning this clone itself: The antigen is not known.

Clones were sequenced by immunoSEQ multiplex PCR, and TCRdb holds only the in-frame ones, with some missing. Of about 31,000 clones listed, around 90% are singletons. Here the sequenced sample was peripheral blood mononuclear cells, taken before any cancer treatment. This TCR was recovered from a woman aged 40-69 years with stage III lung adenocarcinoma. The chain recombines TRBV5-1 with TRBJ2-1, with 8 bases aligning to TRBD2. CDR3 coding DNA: TGCGCCAGCTCCGGGACTAGGCGGGAGCAGTTCTTC. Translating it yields CASSGTRREQFF.